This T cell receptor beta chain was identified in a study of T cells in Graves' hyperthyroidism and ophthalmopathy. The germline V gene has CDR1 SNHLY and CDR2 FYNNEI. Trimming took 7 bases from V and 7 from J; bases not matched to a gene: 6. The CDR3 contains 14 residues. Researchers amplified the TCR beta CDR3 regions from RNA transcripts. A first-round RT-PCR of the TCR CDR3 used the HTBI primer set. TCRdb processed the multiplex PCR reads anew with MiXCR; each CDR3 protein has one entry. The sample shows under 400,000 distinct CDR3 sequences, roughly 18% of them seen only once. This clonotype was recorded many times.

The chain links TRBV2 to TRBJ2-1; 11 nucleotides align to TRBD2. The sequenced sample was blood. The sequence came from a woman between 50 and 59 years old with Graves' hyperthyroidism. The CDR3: CASNPTSGSNEQFF. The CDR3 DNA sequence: TGTGCCAGCAACCCTACTAGCGGGAGTAATGAGCAGTTCTTC.